This TCR beta chain was found in a study of OX40 agonist ivuxolimab in advanced cancers. Background for the entire study: The costimulatory receptor OX40 (CD134) was targeted by ivuxolimab, a fully human IgG2 agonistic monoclonal antibody. Patients were allowed to have had prior anti-PD-1, anti-PD-L1 or anti-CTLA-4 therapy, and approximately 40% of the dose-escalation patients had previously received checkpoint inhibitors. The monotherapy dose-escalation portion (N ≈ 50 patients) of the phase I ivuxolimab trial is reported in the paper. Of the 52 patients in dose escalation, about 20 had hepatocellular carcinoma, roughly 15 had melanoma, 9 had renal cell carcinoma and 9 had head and neck cancer. In the dose-escalation cohort, 82.7% of patients were male, and the mean age was approximately 64 years, with a range of about 23 to 90. Three dose-escalation patients achieved partial responses, one with hepatocellular carcinoma and two with cutaneous melanoma. Intravenous ivuxolimab was administered to patients every 2 weeks at six dose levels: 0.01, 0.1, 0.3, 1.5, 3 and 10 mg/kg. Peripheral TCRbeta sequencing was intended to test whether TCR sequence diversity was altered and clonal T-cell expansion was caused by ivuxolimab. Overall results and qualifications from the work: At doses of 0.1 to 3.0 mg/kg, clonal expansion of both CD4+ and CD8+ blood T cells was observed from baseline to week 6. Which antigens the clonally expanded peripheral T cells were specific for was not determined. Low levels of normalized T-cell clonal expansion were also shown by some nonresponding patients. On average, CD8+ T cells showed more expanded clones than CD4+ T cells after ivuxolimab. In the 0.1-3.0 mg/kg groups, partial responders were among the patients with the lowest normalized peripheral clonal expansion, particularly in CD8+ T cells.

In the case of this clone: There is no known antigen for this receptor. The input lacks base qualities; no much larger clone sits a single base away.

Genomic DNA was isolated from the sorted cells so that the TCRbeta CDR3 region could be sequenced. TCRbeta CDR3 regions were sequenced using the immunoSEQ Assay. TCRdb took this table from immuneACCESS and kept in-frame rearrangements with V and J called. Such tables lack part of the clones; where checked against another copy, unresolved V genes explain under half of the gap, and the rest is unexplained. The sample table lists around 57,000 clones, about four fifths of them with a count of one. The ten biggest clones cover under 0.65% of the sample. The germline V gene (reference sequence) yields WNHNN for CDR1 and SYGVQD for CDR2. The CDR3 covers 15 residues, taking in both the cysteine and the phenylalanine. The sequence is cut down to CDR3 DNA, 45 bases in frame from base 1. Clipping removes 4 bases from V and 5 bases from J, with 7 as the unmatched junction base count. Patients with a history of autoimmune disease or receiving systemic immunosuppression were excluded from the trial. Peripheral blood for TCR sequencing was collected from all dose cohorts at baseline, on cycle 4 day 1, and on cycle 7 day 1. Samples were obtained from an open-label, multicenter, first-in-human phase I dose-escalation trial of ivuxolimab. Adults with locally advanced or metastatic melanoma, renal cell carcinoma, hepatocellular carcinoma or head and neck squamous cell carcinoma were enrolled in the trial. Before TCR sequencing, CD4+ T cells and CD8+ T cells were sorted from peripheral blood as separate populations.

The sequencing here drew on CD4+ or CD8+ T cells sorted from blood, taken in a trial of the OX40 agonist ivuxolimab. The clonotype comes from an adult with an advanced solid tumor such as melanoma, head and neck, liver or kidney cancer. The sequence is built from TRBV10-1 and TRBJ2-1; 8 central nucleotides agree with TRBD2. The nucleotide sequence is TGCGCCAGCAGTGCAGCGGGGGCCGGGGACAATGAGCAGTTCTTC. Translated, this is CASSAAGAGDNEQFF.